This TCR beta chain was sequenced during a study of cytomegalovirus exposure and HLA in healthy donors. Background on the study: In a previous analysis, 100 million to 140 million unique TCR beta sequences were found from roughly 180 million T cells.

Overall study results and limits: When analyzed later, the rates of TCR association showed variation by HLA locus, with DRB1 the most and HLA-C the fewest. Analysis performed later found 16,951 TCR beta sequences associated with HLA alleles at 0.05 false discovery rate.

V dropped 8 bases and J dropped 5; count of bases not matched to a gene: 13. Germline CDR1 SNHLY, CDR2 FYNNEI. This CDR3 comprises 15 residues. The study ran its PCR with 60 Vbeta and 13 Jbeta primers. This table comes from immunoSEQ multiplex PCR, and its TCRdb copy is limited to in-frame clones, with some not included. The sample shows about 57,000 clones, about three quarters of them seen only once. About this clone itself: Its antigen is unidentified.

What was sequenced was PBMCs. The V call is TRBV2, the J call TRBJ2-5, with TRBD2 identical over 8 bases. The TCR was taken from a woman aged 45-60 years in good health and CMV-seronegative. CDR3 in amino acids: CASALDRGGPETQYF. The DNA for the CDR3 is TGTGCCAGCGCTTTGGATCGGGGGGGCCCCGAGACCCAGTACTTC.